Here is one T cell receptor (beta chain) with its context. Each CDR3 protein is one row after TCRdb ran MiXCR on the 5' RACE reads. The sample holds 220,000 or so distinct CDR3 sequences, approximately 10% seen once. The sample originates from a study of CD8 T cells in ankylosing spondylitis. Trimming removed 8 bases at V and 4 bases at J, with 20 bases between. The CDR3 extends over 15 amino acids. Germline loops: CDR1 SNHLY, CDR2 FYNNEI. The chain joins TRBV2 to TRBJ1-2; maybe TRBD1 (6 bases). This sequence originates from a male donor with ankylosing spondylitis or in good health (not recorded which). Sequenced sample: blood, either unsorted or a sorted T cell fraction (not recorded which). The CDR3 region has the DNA TGTGCCAGCCTGAACCAAGGGGGGCAGGCCTATGGCTACACCTTC. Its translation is CASLNQGGQAYGYTF.